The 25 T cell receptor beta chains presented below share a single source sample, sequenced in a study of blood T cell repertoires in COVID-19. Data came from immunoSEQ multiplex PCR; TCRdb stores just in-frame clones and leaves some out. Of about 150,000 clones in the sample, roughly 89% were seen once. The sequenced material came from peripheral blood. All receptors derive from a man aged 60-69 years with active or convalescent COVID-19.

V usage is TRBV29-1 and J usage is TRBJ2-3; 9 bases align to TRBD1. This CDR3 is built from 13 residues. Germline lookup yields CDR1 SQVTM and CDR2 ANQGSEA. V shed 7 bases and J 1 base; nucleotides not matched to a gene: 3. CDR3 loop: CSARTGGTDTQYF. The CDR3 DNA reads TGCAGCGCCCGGACAGGGGGCACAGATACGCAGTATTTT.

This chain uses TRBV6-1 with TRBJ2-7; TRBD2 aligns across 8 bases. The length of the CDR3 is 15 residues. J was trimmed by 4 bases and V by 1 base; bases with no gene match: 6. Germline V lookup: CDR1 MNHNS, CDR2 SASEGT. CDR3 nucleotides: TGTGCCAGCAGTGAAGGAAGCGGGGGACCTTACGAGCAGTACTTC. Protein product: CASSEGSGGPYEQYF.

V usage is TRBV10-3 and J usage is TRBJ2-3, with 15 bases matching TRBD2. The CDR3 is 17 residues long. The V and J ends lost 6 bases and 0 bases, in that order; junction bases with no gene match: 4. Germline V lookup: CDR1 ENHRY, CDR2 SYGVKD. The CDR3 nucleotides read TGTGCCATCAGGGGGACTAGCGGGAGGCGTAGCACAGATACGCAGTATTTT. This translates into CAIRGTSGRRSTDTQYF.

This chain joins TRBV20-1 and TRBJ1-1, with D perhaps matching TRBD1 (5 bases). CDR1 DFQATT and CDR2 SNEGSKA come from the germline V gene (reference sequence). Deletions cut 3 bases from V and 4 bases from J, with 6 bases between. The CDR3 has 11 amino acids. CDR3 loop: CSARTATEAFF. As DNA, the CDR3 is TGCAGTGCTAGGACAGCCACTGAAGCTTTCTTT.

The CDR3 protein is CASSQGAKGNTIYF. The DNA of the CDR3 is TGTGCCAGCAGCCAGGGGGCTAAAGGAAACACCATATATTTT. This sequence joins TRBV6-5 and TRBJ1-3, with 8 bases that match TRBD1. Germline CDR1 is MNHEY and CDR2 is SVGAGI. The junction had 5 bases not matched to a gene; V was cut back by 6 bases and J by 4 bases. CDR3 size: 14 residues.

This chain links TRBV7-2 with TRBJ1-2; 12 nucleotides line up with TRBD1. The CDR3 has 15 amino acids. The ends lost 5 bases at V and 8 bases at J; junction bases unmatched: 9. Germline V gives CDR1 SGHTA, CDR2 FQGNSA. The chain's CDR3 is CASSVTGQGAGGYTF. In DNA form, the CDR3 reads TGTGCCAGCAGCGTCACGGGACAGGGGGCCGGAGGCTACACCTTC.

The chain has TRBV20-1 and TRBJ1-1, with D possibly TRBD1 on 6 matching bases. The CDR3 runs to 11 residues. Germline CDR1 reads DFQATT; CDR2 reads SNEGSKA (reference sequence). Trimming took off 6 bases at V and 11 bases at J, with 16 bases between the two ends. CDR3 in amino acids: CSALTGRLAFF. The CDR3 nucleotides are TGCAGTGCGCTTACAGGGAGACTGGCTTTCTTT.

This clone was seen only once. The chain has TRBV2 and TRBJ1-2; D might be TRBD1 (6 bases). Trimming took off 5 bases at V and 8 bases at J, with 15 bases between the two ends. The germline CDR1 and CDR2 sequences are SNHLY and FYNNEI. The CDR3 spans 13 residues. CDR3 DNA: TGTGCCAGCAGTAGGACAGTTATGGAGGGCTACACCTTC. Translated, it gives CASSRTVMEGYTF.

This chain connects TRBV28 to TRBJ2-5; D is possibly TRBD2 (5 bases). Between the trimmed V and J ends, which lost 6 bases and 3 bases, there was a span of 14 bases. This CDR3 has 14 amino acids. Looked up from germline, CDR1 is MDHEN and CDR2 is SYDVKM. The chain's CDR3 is CASRFTLGEETQYF. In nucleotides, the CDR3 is TGTGCCAGCAGATTCACACTAGGCGAAGAGACCCAGTACTTC.

Here the CDR3 DNA reads TGTGCCAGCAGTTTGCCTAGCGGGGGTTCCGGGGAGCTGTTTTTT. Translation: CASSLPSGGSGELFF. This chain uses TRBV6-2 or TRBV6-3 with TRBJ2-2; 10 bases match TRBD2. The CDR3 consists of 15 residues. Losses at the gene ends were 4 bases for V and 6 bases for J; bases not matched to a gene: 5. The germline V gene has CDR1 MNHEY and CDR2 SVGEGT.

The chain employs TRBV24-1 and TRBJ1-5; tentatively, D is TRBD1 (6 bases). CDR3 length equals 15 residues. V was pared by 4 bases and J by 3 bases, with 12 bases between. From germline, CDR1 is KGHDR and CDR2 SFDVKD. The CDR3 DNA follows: TGTGCCACCAGTGACAAAGACAGGATCAATCAGCCCCAGCATTTT. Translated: CATSDKDRINQPQHF.

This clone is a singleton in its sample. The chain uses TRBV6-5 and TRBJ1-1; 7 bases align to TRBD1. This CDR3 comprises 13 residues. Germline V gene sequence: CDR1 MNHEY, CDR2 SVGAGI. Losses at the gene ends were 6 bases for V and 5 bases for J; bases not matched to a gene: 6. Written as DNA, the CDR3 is TGTGCCAGCAGCCCCCAGGGGGGAACTGAAGCTTTCTTT. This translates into CASSPQGGTEAFF.

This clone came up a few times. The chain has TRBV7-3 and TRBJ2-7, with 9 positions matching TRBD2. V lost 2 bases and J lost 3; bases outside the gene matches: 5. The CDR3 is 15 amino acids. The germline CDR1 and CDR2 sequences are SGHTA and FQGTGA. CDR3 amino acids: CASSLGQRGVYEQYF. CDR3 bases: TGTGCCAGCAGCTTAGGCCAGCGGGGGGTCTACGAGCAGTACTTC.

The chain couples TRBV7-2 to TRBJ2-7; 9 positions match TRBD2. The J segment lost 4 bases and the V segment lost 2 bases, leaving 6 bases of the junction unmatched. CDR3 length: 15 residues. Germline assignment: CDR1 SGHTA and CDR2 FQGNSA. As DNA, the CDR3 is TGTGCCAGCAGCTTATCGGGCGGGGGGGATTACGAGCAGTACTTC. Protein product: CASSLSGGGDYEQYF.

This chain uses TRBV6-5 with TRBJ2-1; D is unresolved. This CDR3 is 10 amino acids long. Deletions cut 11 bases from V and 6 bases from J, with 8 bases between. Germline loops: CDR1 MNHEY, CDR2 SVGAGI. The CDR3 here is CAFRSNEQFF. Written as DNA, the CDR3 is TGTGCCTTCCGTTCCAATGAGCAGTTCTTC.

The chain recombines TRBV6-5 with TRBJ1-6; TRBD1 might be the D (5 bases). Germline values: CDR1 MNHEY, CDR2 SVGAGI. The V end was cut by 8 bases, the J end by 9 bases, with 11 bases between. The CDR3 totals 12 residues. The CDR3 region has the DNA TGTGCCAGCCGACCTCAGGGTTCACCCCTCCACTTT. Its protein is CASRPQGSPLHF.

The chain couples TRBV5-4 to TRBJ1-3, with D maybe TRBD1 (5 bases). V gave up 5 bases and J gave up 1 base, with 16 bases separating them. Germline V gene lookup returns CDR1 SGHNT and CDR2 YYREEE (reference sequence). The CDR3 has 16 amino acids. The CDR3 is CASSVWGGVSGNTIYF. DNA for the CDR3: TGTGCCAGCAGTGTCTGGGGGGGGGTGTCTGGAAACACCATATATTTT.

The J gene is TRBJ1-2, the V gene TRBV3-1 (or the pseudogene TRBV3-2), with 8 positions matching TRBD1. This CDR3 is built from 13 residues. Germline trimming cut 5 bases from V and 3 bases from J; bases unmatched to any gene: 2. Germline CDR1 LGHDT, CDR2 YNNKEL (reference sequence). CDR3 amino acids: CASSATGDYGYTF. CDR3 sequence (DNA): TGTGCCAGCAGCGCGACAGGGGACTATGGCTACACCTTC.

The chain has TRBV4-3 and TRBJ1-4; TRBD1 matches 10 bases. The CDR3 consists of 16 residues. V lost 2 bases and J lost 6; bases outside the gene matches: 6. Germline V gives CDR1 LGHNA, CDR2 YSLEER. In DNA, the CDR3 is TGCGCCAGCAGCCAAAGTCGGACAGGGGGGGATGAAAAACTGTTTTTT. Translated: CASSQSRTGGDEKLFF.

The CDR3 is CASSVPGQGHSPLHF. In DNA, the CDR3 is TGCGCCAGCAGTGTACCGGGACAGGGGCATTCACCCCTCCACTTT. V gene TRBV10-1 combines with J gene TRBJ1-6; 10 nucleotides line up with TRBD1. Germline lookup yields CDR1 WNHNN and CDR2 SYGVQD (reference sequence). This CDR3 spans 15 amino acids. V was clipped by 4 bases and J by 8 bases; unmatched bases: 5.

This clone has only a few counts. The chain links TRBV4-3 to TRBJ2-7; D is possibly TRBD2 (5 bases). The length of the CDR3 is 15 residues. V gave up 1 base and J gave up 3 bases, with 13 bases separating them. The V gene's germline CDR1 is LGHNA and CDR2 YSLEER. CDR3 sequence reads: CASSQATSAGYEQYF. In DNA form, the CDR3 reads TGCGCCAGCAGCCAAGCTACATCGGCGGGCTACGAGCAGTACTTC.

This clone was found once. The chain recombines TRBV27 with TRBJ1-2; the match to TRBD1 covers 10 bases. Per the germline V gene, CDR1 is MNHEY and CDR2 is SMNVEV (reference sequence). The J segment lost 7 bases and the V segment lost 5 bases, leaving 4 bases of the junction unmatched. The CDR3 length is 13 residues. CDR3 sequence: CASSKRTGGGYTF. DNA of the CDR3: TGTGCCAGCAGTAAGCGGACAGGGGGTGGCTACACCTTC.

CDR3 bases: TGTGCCAGCAAGGAGACAGGGTACAATGAGCAGTTCTTC. It translates to CASKETGYNEQFF. The chain recombines TRBV2 with TRBJ2-1; the match to TRBD1 covers 7 bases. The CDR3 has 13 residues. The germline V gene encodes CDR1 SNHLY and CDR2 FYNNEI. Unmatched junction bases numbered 4, after V lost 7 bases and J lost 4 bases.

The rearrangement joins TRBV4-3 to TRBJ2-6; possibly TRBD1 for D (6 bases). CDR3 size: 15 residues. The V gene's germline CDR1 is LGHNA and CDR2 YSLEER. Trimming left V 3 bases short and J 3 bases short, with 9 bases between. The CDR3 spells CASSHGTLGANVLTF. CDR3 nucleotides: TGCGCCAGCAGCCACGGGACACTTGGGGCCAACGTCCTGACTTTC.

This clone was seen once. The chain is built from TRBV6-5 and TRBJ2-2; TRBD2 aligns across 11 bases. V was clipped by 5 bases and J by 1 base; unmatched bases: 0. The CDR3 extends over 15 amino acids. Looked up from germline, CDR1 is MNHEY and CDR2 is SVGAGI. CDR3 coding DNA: TGTGCCAGCAGTCTAGCGGGAGGGAACACCGGGGAGCTGTTTTTT. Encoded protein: CASSLAGGNTGELFF.